Below are 14 T cell receptor beta chains sequenced from a single sample in a study of shared clonotypes between healthy human individuals. Measured with immunoSEQ multiplex PCR; TCRdb has only the in-frame clones, and not every one. The data contain about 710,000 clones, approximately 73% of them seen just once; the ten biggest clones take up around 1.8%. Sequencing was carried out using memory CD4+ T cells sorted from blood. Subset in this sample: CD45RA-negative fraction. These receptors were obtained from a young woman in good health.

The V gene is TRBV7-6, the J gene TRBJ1-5; the D gene is possibly TRBD1 (6 bases). Looked up from germline, CDR1 is SGHVS and CDR2 is FNYEAQ. V was clipped by 2 bases and J by 6 bases, with 11 bases between them. The CDR3 covers 14 residues. CDR3 sequence (DNA): TGTGCCAGCAGCTTACAGGGGTTTGGTCAGCCCCAGCATTTT. This codes for CASSLQGFGQPQHF.

The chain links TRBV28 to TRBJ1-5, with D possibly matching TRBD1 (5 bases). The CDR3 extends over 15 amino acids. Germline V gene sequence: CDR1 MDHEN, CDR2 SYDVKM. V shed 3 bases and J shed 3 bases, with 12 bases lying between them. CDR3 nucleotides: TGTGCCAGCAGTTTGGGAGGGGAAAACAATCAGCCCCAGCATTTT. Its translation: CASSLGGENNQPQHF.

J is TRBJ1-4 and V is TRBV7-6; D might be TRBD1 (5 bases). The CDR3 runs 16 residues. Germline V gives CDR1 SGHVS, CDR2 FNYEAQ. The V and J ends lost 5 bases and 4 bases respectively, with 17 bases between them. The CDR3 DNA follows: TGTGCCAGCAGCGACTCCACAAGGGGAAATAATGAAAAACTGTTTTTT. Translation gives CASSDSTRGNNEKLFF.

The genes are TRBV28 and TRBJ2-2; D might be TRBD2 (6 bases). CDR1 and CDR2 from the germline V gene are MDHEN and SYDVKM. V was cut by 7 bases and J by 0 bases, with 15 bases left in between. The length of the CDR3 is 16 residues. CDR3 residues: CASIFAGRSNTGELFF. The CDR3 DNA reads TGTGCCAGCATTTTTGCGGGACGGTCGAACACCGGGGAGCTGTTTTTT.

This clone was seen only a few times. The CDR3 here is CASSQDGQGGVRTQYF. Written as DNA, the CDR3 is TGCGCCAGCAGCCAAGATGGACAGGGGGGGGTTCGGACCCAGTACTTC. V gene TRBV4-1 combines with J gene TRBJ2-5, with 10 positions matching TRBD1. J gave up 7 bases and V 0 bases, and 8 bases lay outside the gene matches. The CDR3 sequence is 16 residues long. Germline V lookup: CDR1 MGHRA, CDR2 YSYEKL.

The CDR3 nucleotides are TGTGCCAGCTCACCCGACCCAGGGGGAATGGAAGAGCAGTACTTC. Residues: CASSPDPGGMEEQYF. The chain links TRBV18 to TRBJ2-7; 7 positions match TRBD1. The CDR3 has 15 amino acids. Germline CDR1 reads KGHSH; CDR2 reads LQKENI. V shed 3 bases and J 7 bases; nucleotides not matched to a gene: 12.

The chain has TRBV6-5 and TRBJ1-5; unclear D gene. CDR3 size: 14 residues. Per the germline V gene, CDR1 is MNHEY and CDR2 is SVGAGI. V gave up 6 bases and J gave up 0 bases, with 9 bases separating them. In DNA form, the CDR3 reads TGTGCCAGCAGCGCTGGACTTAGCAATCAGCCCCAGCATTTT. Amino acids: CASSAGLSNQPQHF.

This clone appeared a single time. The CDR3 is CASSTNRDSYEQYF. The DNA of the CDR3 is TGCGCCAGCAGCACTAACCGGGACAGCTACGAGCAGTACTTC. The chain carries TRBV10-1 and TRBJ2-7; 7 positions agree with TRBD1. The V and J ends lost 6 bases and 3 bases, in that order; junction bases with no gene match: 8. CDR1 is WNHNN and CDR2 is SYGVQD in the germline V gene (reference sequence). This CDR3 has 14 residues.

The gene calls are TRBV30 and TRBJ2-5, with D maybe TRBD2 (5 bases). The CDR3 consists of 14 residues. The V and J ends lost 2 bases and 1 base respectively, with 11 bases between them. Germline V gives CDR1 GTSNPN, CDR2 SVGIG (reference sequence). CDR3 region: CAWSRTGIQETQYF. Written as DNA, the CDR3 is TGTGCCTGGAGTCGTACGGGGATCCAAGAGACCCAGTACTTC. Full variable domain (outside the CDR3, taken from reference TRBV30 and TRBJ2-5): SQTIHQWPATLVQPVGSPLSLECTVEGTSNPNLYWYRQAAGRGLQLLFYSVGIGQISSEVPQNLSASRPQDRQFILSSKKLLLSDSGFYLCAWSRTGIQETQYFGPGTRLLVL.

A single count supports this clone. V and J are TRBV19 and TRBJ2-7; 7 nucleotides match TRBD1. V was clipped by 7 bases and J by 0 bases; unmatched bases: 3. Germline-derived CDR1 and CDR2 are LNHDA and SQIVND (reference sequence). The CDR3 sequence is 13 residues long. The CDR3 nucleotides read TGTGCCAGTAAACAGGGGAGCTCCTACGAGCAGTACTTC. Encoded protein: CASKQGSSYEQYF.

This clone was seen more than once but under ten times. The chain employs TRBV11-2 and TRBJ2-7; D might be TRBD2 (6 bases). Germline CDR1 is SGHAT and CDR2 is FQNNGV. The CDR3 has 13 amino acids. The germline V and J ends were trimmed by 4 bases and 2 bases, with 9 bases remaining between them. CDR3 sequence (DNA): TGTGCCAGCAGCTGGGGCGGGACCTACGAGCAGTACTTC. It specifies CASSWGGTYEQYF.

The chain uses TRBV10-3 and TRBJ1-1; no firm D call. V was pared by 0 bases and J by 2 bases, with 7 bases between. This CDR3 is 14 amino acids long. Germline values: CDR1 ENHRY, CDR2 SYGVKD. The DNA for the CDR3 is TGTGCCATCAGTGAGTCGATCTCAAACACTGAAGCTTTCTTT. It yields the protein CAISESISNTEAFF.

The rearrangement links TRBV7-2 to TRBJ2-2; 7 positions match TRBD1. CDR3 length equals 16 residues. CDR1 and CDR2 from the germline V gene are SGHTA and FQGNSA. After removal of 3 bases from V and 5 bases from J, the junction contained 9 bases not matched to a gene. CDR3 protein: CASSFPTGSGTGELFF. In DNA, the CDR3 is TGTGCCAGCAGCTTCCCGACAGGGAGTGGAACCGGGGAGCTGTTTTTT. The full variable domain, completed using reference TRBV7-2 and TRBJ2-2, is GAGVSQSPSNKVTEKGKDVELRCDPISGHTALYWYRQSLGQGLEFLIYFQGNSAPDKSGLPSDRFSAERTGGSVSTLTIQRTQQEDSAVYLCASSFPTGSGTGELFFGEGSRLTVL.

This clone was recorded only once. This chain links TRBV11-2 with TRBJ2-5; unclear D gene. This CDR3 is 13 amino acids long. The germline CDR1 and CDR2 sequences are SGHAT and FQNNGV. V was clipped by 1 base and J by 5 bases, with 8 bases between them. CDR3: CASSLGLGETQYF. CDR3 DNA: TGTGCCAGCAGCTTAGGACTCGGTGAGACCCAGTACTTC.